This T cell receptor (beta chain) was captured by sequencing in a study of T cells in Graves' hyperthyroidism and ophthalmopathy. For the study at large: The authors collected peripheral blood at initial diagnosis, before any treatment.

V lost 0 bases and J 2 bases, leaving 10 bases between the germline ends. CDR3 length: 15 residues. Germline assignment: CDR1 LGHNA and CDR2 YNFKEQ. Ahead of any ophthalmopathy symptoms, the blood sample was obtained at the first diagnosis of hyperthyroidism. Amplified TCR beta CDR3 regions came from RNA transcripts. Researchers ran a first-round RT-PCR on the TCR CDR3 using the HTBI primer set. Each CDR3 protein is one row after TCRdb ran MiXCR on the multiplex PCR reads. The sample carries hundreds of thousands of distinct CDR3 sequences, approximately 19% recorded once. The sequence was obtained from a woman aged 45-59 years with Graves' hyperthyroidism that later progressed to Graves' ophthalmopathy. What was sequenced was blood. The chain is built from TRBV4-2 and TRBJ2-5, with no clear D. CDR3 nucleotides: TGTGCCAGCAGCCAAGATCGACCGGGTCAAGAGACCCAGTACTTC. It encodes CASSQDRPGQETQYF.